These 30 T cell receptor beta chains came from one sample sequenced in a study of post-analysis software for immune sequencing data. Study-level points and caveats: Five TRBV segments, including TRBV5-6, TRBV5-1 and TRBV20-1, were more frequent in patients than controls.

TCR beta cDNA libraries had unique molecular identifiers. From the PCR reads, TCRdb called clonotypes with MiXCR, one entry per CDR3 protein. The sample shows approximately 440,000 distinct CDR3 sequences, 40% to 55% of them seen only once. Their antigens remain unidentified. The sequenced sample consisted of blood. The receptors derive from a girl aged 5-17 years with multiple sclerosis.

This chain links TRBV29-1 with TRBJ2-1; D is possibly TRBD2 (5 bases). V lost 7 bases and J lost 3, with 16 bases in between. Germline CDR1 is SQVTM and CDR2 is ANQGSEA. This CDR3 region has 14 residues. The CDR3 here is CSGRRSGYYNEQFF. The CDR3, as DNA: TGCAGCGGACGGAGGAGCGGTTACTACAATGAGCAGTTCTTC.

This clonotype was detected only a few times. CDR3 nucleotides: TGCGCCAGCAGTTTGTACCCGCCTTCCTACGAGCAGTACTTC. Translation: CASSLYPPSYEQYF. The genes are TRBV5-1 and TRBJ2-7; no clear D gene. The germline CDR1 and CDR2 sequences are SGHRS and YFSETQ. The V end lost 5 bases, the J end lost 1 base, and 13 bases lay between the germline ends. The CDR3 runs to 14 residues.

This clonotype was detected a few times. The CDR3 spells CASSLVSQGAHEQYF. The CDR3 DNA reads TGTGCCAGCAGCTTAGTAAGTCAGGGGGCCCACGAGCAGTACTTC. The chain employs TRBV7-2 and TRBJ2-5, with 8 bases lining up with TRBD1. The DNA matches TRBJ2-7 better at its end, which makes the J call doubtful. The CDR3 runs to 15 residues. CDR1 is SGHTA, CDR2 FQGNSA, per germline.

The V call is TRBV7-9, the J call TRBJ2-1; the match to TRBD2 covers 9 bases. Germline loops: CDR1 SEHNR, CDR2 FQNEAQ (reference sequence). V dropped 1 base and J dropped 15; count of bases not matched to a gene: 4. The CDR3 consists of 12 residues. The CDR3 loop reads CASSLEGTSLFF. CDR3 sequence (DNA): TGTGCCAGCAGCTTAGAGGGGACTAGCCTGTTCTTC.

This rearrangement joins TRBV12-5 to TRBJ2-5; D is perhaps TRBD1 or TRBD2 (5 bases each). The germline gives CDR1 LGHNT, CDR2 FRNRAP. The CDR3 length is 15 residues. The V and J ends lost 1 base and 0 bases respectively, with 9 bases between them. CDR3 bases: TGTGCTAGTGGTTTGGGGGGGTTGTACCAAGAGACCCAGTACTTC. This codes for CASGLGGLYQETQYF.

This chain links TRBV10-3 with TRBJ2-7; the match to TRBD1 covers 8 bases. The ends lost 4 bases at V and 4 bases at J; junction bases unmatched: 12. The germline V gene has CDR1 ENHRY and CDR2 SYGVKD. CDR3 size: 16 residues. CDR3 residues: CAISGIEAGGAYEQYF. DNA for the CDR3: TGTGCCATCAGTGGTATAGAGGCAGGGGGCGCGTACGAGCAGTACTTC.

This chain uses TRBV20-1 with TRBJ2-7; TRBD1 agrees at 7 bases. The germline CDR1 and CDR2 sequences are DFQATT and SNEGSKA (reference sequence). The CDR3 length is 14 residues. CDR3 in amino acids: CSAHLDRASYEQYF. The DNA of the CDR3 is TGCAGCGCACACTTAGACAGGGCCTCCTACGAGCAGTACTTC.

Concerning this clonotype: One end of the junction does not line up with germline, which may come from a read error. The V call is TRBV7-7, the J call TRBJ2-7, with TRBD2 as a possible D gene (5 bases). CDR1 and CDR2 (germline): SSHAT, FNYEAQ (reference sequence). The CDR3 contains 15 residues. The CDR3 region is CASSLVATDPYEQYF. CDR3 in DNA: TGTGCTAGCAGCTTAGTAGCGACGGATCCCTACGAGCAGTACTTC. The complete variable domain, with remaining parts taken from reference TRBV7-7 and TRBJ2-7, reads GAGVSQSPRYKVTKRGQDVTLRCDPISSHATLYWYQQALGQGPEFLTYFNYEAQPDKSGLPSDRFSAERPEGSISTLTIQRTEQRDSAMYRCASSLVATDPYEQYFGPGTRLTVT.

The chain uses TRBV12-3 or TRBV12-4 and TRBJ2-1; the D is unclear. The CDR3 totals 12 residues. V dropped 5 bases and J dropped 13 bases, with 15 bases sitting between them. CDR3 sequence reads: CASSATKAKQFF. The CDR3 nucleotides are TGTGCCAGCAGTGCTACTAAGGCCAAACAGTTCTTC.

The sample holds a few counts of this clonotype. This rearrangement joins TRBV5-1 to TRBJ2-1; D ambiguous. The V end lost 0 bases, the J end lost 2 bases, and 9 bases lay between the germline ends. The CDR3 is made up of 15 amino acids. Germline loops: CDR1 SGHRS, CDR2 YFSETQ. CDR3 nucleotides: TGCGCCAGCAGCTTGGGTGGTTGGGCCTACAATGAGCAGTTCTTC. This translates into CASSLGGWAYNEQFF.

V and J are TRBV20-1 and TRBJ1-1, with TRBD1 matching over 10 bases. V shed 5 bases and J 4 bases; nucleotides not matched to a gene: 1. The CDR3 covers 12 residues. Germline lookup yields CDR1 DFQATT and CDR2 SNEGSKA (reference sequence). CDR3 nucleotides: TGCAGTGCTGGGACAGGGGCCACTGAAGCTTTCTTT. It yields the protein CSAGTGATEAFF.

This clonotype was recorded a few times. An end of the junction differs from the germline gene, which may be a read error. The chain links TRBV29-1 to TRBJ2-7; D perhaps matches TRBD2 (5 bases). The CDR3 runs 12 residues. Germline loops: CDR1 SQVTM, CDR2 ANQGSEA. CDR3 nucleotides: TGCAGCGTTGAAGATCAGGACTTCGAGCGGTACTTC. It encodes CSVEDQDFERYF.

This clonotype showed up just a few times. The rearrangement uses TRBV6-6 and TRBJ1-2; D unclear. The germline gives CDR1 MNHNY, CDR2 SVGAGI (reference sequence). The V end was cut by 8 bases, the J end by 2 bases, with 9 bases between. The CDR3 length is 12 residues. CDR3 DNA: TGTGCCAGCGAGAGGGAAAACTATGGCTACACCTTC. Translating gives CASERENYGYTF.

About this clonotype: The germline gene is not matched at one end of the junction; a read error may be the cause. The chain is built from TRBV28 and TRBJ2-1, with 8 positions matching TRBD1. The CDR3 loop spans 15 amino acids. The germline gives CDR1 MDHEN, CDR2 SYDVKM. The CDR3, as DNA: TGTGCCAGCAGCCTTAGACAGGGGTCCTTCAATGAGCAGTTCTTC. Its protein is CASSLRQGSFNEQFF.

The V gene is TRBV27, the J gene TRBJ2-1; a possible D gene is TRBD2 (7 bases). Germline CDR1 and CDR2: MNHEY and SMNVEV (reference sequence). Trimming stripped 5 bases from V and 4 bases from J, with 15 bases between. The CDR3 has 15 residues. The CDR3 sequence: CASSRWGGQYNEQFF. In DNA form, the CDR3 reads TGTGCCAGCAGTCGTTGGGGGGGCCAATACAATGAGCAGTTCTTC.

This clonotype was picked up a small number of times. V gene TRBV24-1 combines with J gene TRBJ1-2; D is undetermined. Germline V gives CDR1 KGHDR, CDR2 SFDVKD. The CDR3 is made up of 11 amino acids. The V end lost 4 bases, the J end lost 6 bases, and 5 bases lay between the germline ends. The CDR3 nucleotides read TGTGCCACCAGTGAGAATAATGGCTACACCTTC. It codes for CATSENNGYTF.

In its sample, this clonotype was seen a few times. J is TRBJ2-7 and V is TRBV20-1; D possibly corresponds to TRBD2 (6 bases). CDR3 size: 13 residues. The germline V and J ends were trimmed by 1 base and 1 base, with 8 bases remaining between them. Germline V gene sequence: CDR1 DFQATT, CDR2 SNEGSKA (reference sequence). DNA of the CDR3: TGCAGTGCTAGAGCGGGAGTATCCTACGAGCAGTACTTC. The encoded protein is CSARAGVSYEQYF.

In the case of this clonotype: The junction departs from the called germline gene at one end, perhaps through a read error. The V call is TRBV5-1, the J call TRBJ2-3; 14 bases are shared with TRBD2. Germline-derived CDR1 and CDR2 are SGHRS and YFSETQ. This CDR3 spans 15 amino acids. The CDR3 loop is CASSLGLAGADTQYF. The CDR3 region has the DNA TGTGCCAGCAGCTTGGGACTAGCGGGAGCAGATACGCAGTATTTT.

This chain links TRBV7-3 with TRBJ2-1; 13 bases fit TRBD2. The J call may be wrong; the DNA end is better matched by TRBJ2-7. The CDR3 covers 19 residues. Germline V lookup: CDR1 SGHTA, CDR2 FQGTGA. The CDR3 here is CASTNRTSGSSRGNNEQYF. CDR3 DNA: TGTGCCAGCACCAATCGGACTAGCGGGAGTTCCCGCGGGAACAATGAGCAGTACTTC.

This sequence joins TRBV29-1 and TRBJ2-3; D perhaps matches TRBD1 (6 bases). Trimming stripped 3 bases from V and 0 bases from J, with 10 bases between. The V gene's germline CDR1 is SQVTM and CDR2 ANQGSEA. CDR3 size: 14 residues. CDR3 region: CSVDRDTSTDTQYF. Written as DNA, the CDR3 is TGCAGCGTTGACCGGGACACCAGCACAGATACGCAGTATTTT.

The V call is TRBV27, the J call TRBJ2-1; 8 bases match TRBD1. V lost 2 bases and J lost 2; bases outside the gene matches: 5. Germline CDR1 and CDR2: MNHEY and SMNVEV (reference sequence). This CDR3 is 16 amino acids long. The CDR3: CASSLTPQGAYNEQFF. The CDR3 DNA follows: TGTGCCAGCAGTTTAACCCCACAGGGGGCCTACAATGAGCAGTTCTTC.

The chain uses TRBV3-1 and TRBJ1-2, with no clear D. The germline V gene encodes CDR1 LGHDT and CDR2 YNNKEL (reference sequence). Trimming removed 1 base from V and 4 bases from J, with 10 bases in between. The CDR3 contains 14 residues. Written as DNA, the CDR3 is TGTGCCAGCAGCCAAGGAGTCAGTGGCTATGGCTACACCTTC. This translates into CASSQGVSGYGYTF.

This clonotype has more than one count but fewer than ten. V usage is TRBV20-1 and J usage is TRBJ2-1; 11 positions match TRBD2. The CDR3 covers 14 residues. The germline V gene has CDR1 DFQATT and CDR2 SNEGSKA (reference sequence). The V and J ends lost 6 bases and 7 bases, in that order; junction bases with no gene match: 8. CDR3 sequence: CSAPERTSGNEQFF. The CDR3 DNA sequence: TGCAGTGCCCCGGAGCGGACTAGCGGGAATGAGCAGTTCTTC.

The chain has TRBV12-3 or TRBV12-4 and TRBJ2-1; D assignment may be TRBD1 or TRBD2 (5 bases each). V was clipped by 3 bases and J by 6 bases, with 15 bases between them. The CDR3 totals 15 residues. The CDR3 is CASSFSRGLINEQFF. The CDR3 DNA is TGTGCCAGCAGTTTTTCGAGGGGATTAATCAATGAGCAGTTCTTC.

There are a few counts of this clonotype. The chain links TRBV12-3 or TRBV12-4 to TRBJ1-2; possible D gene TRBD1, 5 bases. CDR3 length: 14 residues. Trimming took 3 bases from V and 7 from J, leaving 15 bases between them. CDR3 protein: CASSFGGSTGGYTF. CDR3 DNA sequence: TGTGCCAGCAGTTTCGGGGGGTCGACCGGTGGCTACACCTTC.

A few counts support this clonotype. This sequence joins TRBV20-1 and TRBJ2-7; 10 bases map to TRBD1. This CDR3 has 13 residues. The ends lost 5 bases at V and 5 bases at J; junction bases unmatched: 6. Germline CDR1 is DFQATT and CDR2 is SNEGSKA (reference sequence). The CDR3 protein is CSALGTGDHEQYF. The CDR3 region has the DNA TGCAGTGCTCTCGGGACAGGGGACCACGAGCAGTACTTC.

The gene calls are TRBV4-1 and TRBJ2-4, with TRBD2 as a possible D gene (7 bases). The CDR3 is made up of 19 amino acids. Germline values: CDR1 MGHRA, CDR2 YSYEKL. The V end lost 0 bases, the J end lost 3 bases, and 21 bases lay between the germline ends. The CDR3 region is CASSQELDGGALGKNIQYF. The CDR3 nucleotides read TGCGCCAGCAGCCAAGAATTGGATGGGGGGGCGCTCGGCAAAAACATTCAGTACTTC.

The chain links TRBV6-2 or TRBV6-3 to TRBJ2-4; TRBD1 agrees at 7 bases. The last part of the DNA fits TRBJ2-7 better; the J call may be wrong. Germline V CDR1 and CDR2: MNHEY, SVGEGT. The CDR3 has 14 residues. For the CDR3, the DNA is TGTGCCAGCAGTCCACAGGGGATCGTCTACGAGCAGTACTTC. Translation: CASSPQGIVYEQYF.

The rearrangement uses TRBV7-2 and TRBJ2-1; D might be TRBD1 (5 bases). Trimming stripped 5 bases from V and 10 bases from J, with 9 bases between. Germline CDR1 SGHTA, CDR2 FQGNSA. The CDR3 consists of 11 residues. The CDR3 nucleotides read TGTGCCAGCAGCCCACAGGTAGAGCAGTTCTTC. Amino acid sequence: CASSPQVEQFF.

The V and J genes are TRBV3-1 and TRBJ2-7; weak D call: TRBD2 (5 bases). Germline CDR1 reads LGHDT; CDR2 reads YNNKEL (reference sequence). The CDR3 loop spans 15 amino acids. V lost 4 bases and J lost 0, with 13 bases in between. The CDR3 loop reads CASSLKLTNSYEQYF. The CDR3 nucleotides read TGTGCCAGCAGCCTAAAGTTGACTAACTCCTACGAGCAGTACTTC.